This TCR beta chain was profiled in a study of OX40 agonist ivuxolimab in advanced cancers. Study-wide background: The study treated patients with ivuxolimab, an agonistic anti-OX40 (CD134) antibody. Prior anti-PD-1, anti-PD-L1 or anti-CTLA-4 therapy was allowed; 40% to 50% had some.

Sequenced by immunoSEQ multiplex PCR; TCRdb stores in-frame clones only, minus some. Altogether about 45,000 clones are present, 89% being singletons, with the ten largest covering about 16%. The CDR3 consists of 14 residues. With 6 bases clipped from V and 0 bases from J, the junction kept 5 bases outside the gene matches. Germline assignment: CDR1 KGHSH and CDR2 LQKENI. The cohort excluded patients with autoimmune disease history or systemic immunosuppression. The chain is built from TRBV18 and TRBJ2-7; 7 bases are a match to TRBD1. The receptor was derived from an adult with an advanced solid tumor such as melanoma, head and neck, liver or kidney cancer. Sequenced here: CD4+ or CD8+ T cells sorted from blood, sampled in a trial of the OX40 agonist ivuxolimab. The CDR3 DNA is TGTGCCAGCTCCTTTGACAGGGACTCCTACGAGCAGTACTTC. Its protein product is CASSFDRDSYEQYF. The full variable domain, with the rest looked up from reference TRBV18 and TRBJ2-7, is NAGVMQNPRHLVRRRGQEARLRCSPMKGHSHVYWYRQLPEEGLKFMVYLQKENIIDESGMPKERFSAEFPKEGPSILRIQQVVRGDSAAYFCASSFDRDSYEQYFGPGTRLTVT.